These 14 T cell receptor beta chains share one sample of origin, sequenced in a study of cytomegalovirus exposure and HLA in healthy donors. The PCR employed 60 Vbeta primers together with 13 Jbeta primers. Using immunoSEQ multiplex PCR, the repertoire was profiled, and TCRdb retains in-frame clones only, with some absent. Here the sample spans some 130,000 clones, more than 80% being singletons. The sequencing input was PBMCs. These receptors all stem from a male donor in good health and CMV-seronegative.

This chain joins TRBV30 and TRBJ1-5; D is uncertain. Germline assignment: CDR1 GTSNPN and CDR2 SVGIG (reference sequence). This CDR3 is 15 amino acids long. The V end lost 0 bases, the J end lost 1 base, and 10 bases lay between the germline ends. This CDR3 reads CAWSVSASSNQPQHF. The CDR3 bases are TGTGCCTGGAGTGTAAGCGCCTCGAGCAATCAGCCCCAGCATTTT.

The chain is built from TRBV6-1 and TRBJ2-7; D call uncertain. The CDR3 contains 15 residues. Looked up from germline, CDR1 is MNHNS and CDR2 is SASEGT. The V and J ends lost 3 bases and 4 bases respectively, with 16 bases between them. The CDR3 bases are TGTGCCAGCAGTGAGCGGAGAACTCCCATTTACGAGCAGTACTTC. Residues: CASSERRTPIYEQYF.

Note on this clone: At one boundary the junction diverges from the germline segment, which might be a read error. The chain links TRBV10-3 to TRBJ2-6; TRBD1 might be the D (5 bases). This CDR3 spans 16 amino acids. Germline values: CDR1 ENHRY, CDR2 SYGVKD. The CDR3 DNA follows: TGTGCCATCAGTGAGGCAGCCCTCTCTGGGGCCAACGGCCTGACTTTC. This codes for CAISEAALSGANGLTF.

The V call is TRBV19, the J call TRBJ1-5; D may be TRBD1 (5 bases). Germline lookup yields CDR1 LNHDA and CDR2 SQIVND (reference sequence). This CDR3 region has 14 residues. Trimming cost V 4 bases and J 6 bases, with 13 bases left between them. The CDR3 nucleotides read TGTGCCAGTAGTACCCAAGGGGTGGGTCAGCCCCAGCATTTT. Residues: CASSTQGVGQPQHF.

This chain connects TRBV5-1 to TRBJ2-3, with TRBD2 matching 11 bases. J gave up 3 bases and V 1 base, and 4 bases lay outside the gene matches. CDR3 length equals 16 residues. Germline CDR1 SGHRS, CDR2 YFSETQ. Here the CDR3 DNA reads TGCGCCAGCAGCTTGACTAGCGGGGGATTAACAGATACGCAGTATTTT. Protein product: CASSLTSGGLTDTQYF.

In this sample, this clone turned up once. The chain recombines TRBV7-8 with TRBJ1-3, with D tentatively TRBD1 (6 bases). The ends were cut back, 5 bases at V and 0 bases at J, with 14 bases in the middle. The CDR3 has 16 residues. Germline loops: CDR1 SGHVS, CDR2 FQNEAQ. In DNA form, the CDR3 reads TGTGCCAGCAGCCCGTCGACAGGAAGCTCTGGAAACACCATATATTTT. Its protein product is CASSPSTGSSGNTIYF. Supplemented by reference TRBV7-8 and TRBJ1-3, the full variable domain reads GAGVSQSPRYKVAKRGQDVALRCDPISGHVSLFWYQQALGQGPEFLTYFQNEAQLDKSGLPSDRFFAERPEGSVSTLKIQRTQQEDSAVYLCASSPSTGSSGNTIYFGEGSWLTVV.

A single count supports this clone. This chain links TRBV15 with TRBJ1-1, with D possibly being TRBD1 (5 bases). Germline V gene data show CDR1 as LNHNV and CDR2 as YYDKDF (reference sequence). The CDR3 is made up of 15 amino acids. The V end lost 0 bases, the J end lost 0 bases, and 8 bases lay between the germline ends. The CDR3 loop is CATSRDRGVNTEAFF. The CDR3 DNA is TGTGCCACCAGCAGAGATAGGGGTGTGAACACTGAAGCTTTCTTT.

The chain recombines TRBV28 with TRBJ2-2; D is possibly TRBD1 (5 bases). The CDR3 sequence is 13 residues long. Germline CDR1 MDHEN, CDR2 SYDVKM. Deletions cut 7 bases from V and 3 bases from J, with 9 bases between. CDR3 nucleotides: TGTGCCAGCACGACAGTCTACACCGGGGAGCTGTTTTTT. Amino acid sequence: CASTTVYTGELFF.

The V gene is TRBV9, the J gene TRBJ2-3; no definite D call. CDR1 and CDR2 (germline): SGDLS, YYNGEE. The CDR3 is made up of 12 amino acids. The V end lost 4 bases, the J end lost 2 bases, and 5 bases lay between the germline ends. CDR3 DNA sequence: TGTGCCAGCAGCCTTAACACAGATACGCAGTATTTT. This codes for CASSLNTDTQYF.

The rearrangement uses TRBV6-1 and TRBJ2-3; D not certain. The CDR3 runs to 14 residues. Germline V gives CDR1 MNHNS, CDR2 SASEGT. The V gene lost 1 base and the J gene lost 2 bases, with 7 bases spanning the gap. Written as DNA, the CDR3 is TGTGCCAGCAGTGAAGTAAAAGCCACAGATACGCAGTATTTT. Its translation is CASSEVKATDTQYF.

This clone showed up just a few times. This chain links TRBV15 with TRBJ2-7; possibly TRBD1 for D (5 bases). Germline V gene sequence: CDR1 LNHNV, CDR2 YYDKDF (reference sequence). V was shortened by 0 bases and J by 3 bases, with 6 bases between the two germline ends. The CDR3 extends over 13 amino acids. The CDR3 is CATSRDRGYEQYF. The CDR3 DNA sequence: TGTGCCACCAGCAGAGATAGGGGCTACGAGCAGTACTTC.

This sequence joins TRBV30 and TRBJ1-3; D unresolved. The V gene's germline CDR1 is GTSNPN and CDR2 SVGIG (reference sequence). The CDR3 is made up of 14 amino acids. V was trimmed by 0 bases and J by 0 bases, leaving 6 bases between them. CDR3 in amino acids: CAWSVGSSGNTIYF. The CDR3 DNA is TGTGCCTGGAGTGTCGGTAGCTCTGGAAACACCATATATTTT.

The V gene is TRBV5-6, the J gene TRBJ2-1, with D perhaps matching TRBD1 (5 bases). V was pared by 2 bases and J by 2 bases, with 14 bases between. The length of the CDR3 is 16 residues. Per germline, CDR1 SGHDT and CDR2 YYEEEE. The CDR3 DNA reads as TGTGCCAGCAGCTTTTATGGGGCAGGGACCTACAATGAGCAGTTCTTC. Translation gives CASSFYGAGTYNEQFF.

This clone showed up just a few times. The chain employs TRBV19 and TRBJ2-7; TRBD2 aligns across 10 bases. Per the germline V gene, CDR1 is LNHDA and CDR2 is SQIVND (reference sequence). The CDR3 sequence is 15 residues long. V shed 5 bases and J 2 bases; nucleotides not matched to a gene: 6. The CDR3 spells CASSRRTSGAYEQYF. Written as DNA, the CDR3 is TGTGCCAGTAGTCGACGGACTAGCGGAGCCTACGAGCAGTACTTC.